This T cell receptor beta chain came from a study of blood T cell repertoires in COVID-19 (dated by TCRdb to 2019 to 2021). The study in broad terms: Collaborator samples came from the United States, Italy and Spain and covered acute and convalescent phases of COVID-19. The prospective study material was composed of cDNA or gDNA derived from T cells, B-cell-depleted T cells, or PBMCs. Subjects who had been exposed to COVID-19, were actively infected with it, or had recovered from it provided the deeply sampled blood TCRbeta repertoires that made up the dataset. The repertoires were released in a freely available public database meant as a resource for research on the immune response to SARS-CoV-2. Samples were obtained from the ongoing ImmuneRACE study (first 160 participants) and from over 1,000 subjects provided by 6 global collaborators. Sample metadata almost always included a de-identified subject ID, COVID-19 status, age in years and sex. HLA class I and class II types, where available, came from metadata supplied by the sample provider rather than from assay-based typing. The investigation overall reported the following: The quantity of clinical and demographic metadata differed by source and by participant and was supplied without curation.

The germline V gene (reference sequence) yields LGHDT for CDR1 and YNNKEL for CDR2. The CDR3 contains 13 residues, cysteine and phenylalanine counted. CDR3 DNA only is kept here, 39 bases in frame from base 1. At the junction V is shortened by 4 bases and J by 5 bases, with 11 bases in between. TCRbeta CDR3 regions were amplified from genomic DNA by means of the immunoSEQ Assay, a bias-controlled multiplex PCR. Per the authors' processing: The number of nucleated cells in each sample was estimated by amplification of reference gene primers within the assay. To quantify the absolute abundance of each unique TCRbeta CDR3 rearrangement, sequence reads were collapsed and filtered. Productive Simpson clonality was computed per sample as the square root of Simpson's diversity index over productive rearrangements. The immuneACCESS repertoire file appears here via TCRdb, limited to in-frame rearrangements. These files lack a portion of the clones; in checked studies, under half of the deficit traces to unresolved V genes, and the cause of the others is not known. V and J calls and clone size are those listed in that table; D and trimming were worked out from the DNA. The sample profile shows roughly 200,000 clones; 75% to 90% of them were found once. The ten most abundant clones make up approximately 11% of the sample.

Collaborating institutions collected whole blood in K2EDTA tubes following their own protocols. For TCRbeta analysis, collaborators shipped samples in one of three forms: frozen whole blood, isolated PBMCs, or DNA extracted from either of those sample types. Of note for this clone: Its target antigen remains unknown. No base-level quality is on record; no much larger clone is a single base apart.

The V gene is TRBV3-1 (or the pseudogene TRBV3-2) and the J gene is TRBJ2-5; confidence is insufficient to name the D gene. The sequencing input was peripheral blood. The sequence derives from a human donor with active or convalescent COVID-19. The donor label of this sample is uncertain. In nucleotide form, the sequence is TGTGCCAGCAGCCTGACTTACGTGGAGACCCAGTACTTC. Its amino acids are CASSLTYVETQYF.